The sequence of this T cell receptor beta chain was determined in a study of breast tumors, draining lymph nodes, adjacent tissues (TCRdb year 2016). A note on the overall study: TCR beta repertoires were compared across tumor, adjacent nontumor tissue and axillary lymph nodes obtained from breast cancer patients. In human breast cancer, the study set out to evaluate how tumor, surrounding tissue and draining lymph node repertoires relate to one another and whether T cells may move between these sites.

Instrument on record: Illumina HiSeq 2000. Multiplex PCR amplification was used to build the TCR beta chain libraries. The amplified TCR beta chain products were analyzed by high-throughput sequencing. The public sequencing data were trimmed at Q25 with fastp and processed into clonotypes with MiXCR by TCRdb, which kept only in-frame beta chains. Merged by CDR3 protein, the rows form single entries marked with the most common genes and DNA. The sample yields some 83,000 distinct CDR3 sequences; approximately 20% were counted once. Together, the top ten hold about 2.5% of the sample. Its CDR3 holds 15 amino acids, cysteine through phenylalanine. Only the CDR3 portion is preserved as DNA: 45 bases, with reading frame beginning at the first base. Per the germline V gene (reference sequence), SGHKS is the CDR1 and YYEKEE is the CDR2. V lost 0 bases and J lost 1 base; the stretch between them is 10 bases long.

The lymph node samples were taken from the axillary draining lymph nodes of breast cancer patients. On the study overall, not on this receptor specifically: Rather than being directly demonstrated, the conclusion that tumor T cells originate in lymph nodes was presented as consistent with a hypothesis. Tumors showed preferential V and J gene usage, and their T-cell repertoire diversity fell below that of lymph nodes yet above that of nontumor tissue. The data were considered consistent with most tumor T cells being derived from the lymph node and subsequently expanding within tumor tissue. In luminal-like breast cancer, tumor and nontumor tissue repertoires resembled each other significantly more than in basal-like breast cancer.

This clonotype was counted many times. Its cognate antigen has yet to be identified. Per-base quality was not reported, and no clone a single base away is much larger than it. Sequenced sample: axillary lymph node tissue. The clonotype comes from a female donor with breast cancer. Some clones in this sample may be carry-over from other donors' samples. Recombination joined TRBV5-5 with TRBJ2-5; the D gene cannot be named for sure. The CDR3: CASSLVGVIQETQYF. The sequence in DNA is TGTGCCAGCAGCTTGGTCGGAGTGATCCAAGAGACCCAGTACTTC.